Given below is one T cell receptor (beta chain) in context. The data originate from a study of blood T cell repertoires in COVID-19. Study context: Acute and convalescent COVID-19 specimens originated in the United States, Italy and Spain. Sources were T cells, B-cell-depleted T cells, or PBMCs; the material itself was cDNA or gDNA.

The CDR3 length is 15 residues. V was trimmed by 3 bases and J by 8 bases, leaving 16 bases between them. CDR1 is MGHDK and CDR2 is SYGVNS in the germline V gene. Repertoires were generated with immunoSEQ multiplex PCR, while TCRdb's copy carries only in-frame clones and drops some. The sample carries about 100,000 clones, more than 85% recorded once. This receptor was identified in a man younger than 45 in a cohort sampled during active COVID-19. The specimen was peripheral blood. This chain links TRBV25-1 with TRBJ1-4, with unresolved D. CDR3 amino acids: CASSDPREAGEKLFF. In DNA, the CDR3 is TGTGCCAGCAGTGATCCGCGGGAGGCGGGAGAAAAACTGTTTTTT.